These T cell receptor beta chains were read from a single sample in a study of blood T cell repertoires in COVID-19. Clones were sequenced by immunoSEQ multiplex PCR, and TCRdb holds only the in-frame ones, with some missing. The repertoire includes under 250,000 clones, 84% of them detected once, and about 3% sits in the top ten. The sequencing input was peripheral blood. The receptors originated from a woman between 25 and 40 years old who had recovered from COVID-19. Both conserved end residues are part of each CDR3. Fields, in order: V gene, CDR3 length, J gene, CDR3 protein.

v_gene: TRBV2
len: 16
j_gene: TRBJ1-2
CDR3aa: CASSEASRRGAGGYTF

v_gene: TRBV19
len: 15
j_gene: TRBJ2-7
CDR3aa: CASSMSRGMPYEQYF

v_gene: TRBV28
len: 14
j_gene: TRBJ1-3
CDR3aa: CASEVTGAGNTIYF

v_gene: TRBV5-1
len: 14
j_gene: TRBJ2-3
CDR3aa: CASSKGGPEDTQYF

v_gene: TRBV27
len: 14
j_gene: TRBJ2-7
CDR3aa: CASSLLAGVYEQYF

v_gene: TRBV15
len: 13
j_gene: TRBJ2-7
CDR3aa: CATSAAGGYEQYF

v_gene: TRBV9
len: 14
j_gene: TRBJ1-2
CDR3aa: CASLNPERDYGYTF

v_gene: TRBV27
len: 15
j_gene: TRBJ2-2
CDR3aa: CASSPTGLATGELFF

v_gene: TRBV7-8
len: 15
j_gene: TRBJ2-7
CDR3aa: CASSATGGSSYEQYF

v_gene: TRBV30
len: 13
j_gene: TRBJ2-1
CDR3aa: CAWSADSYNEQFF

v_gene: TRBV5-1
len: 17
j_gene: TRBJ2-2
CDR3aa: CASSSRGPDRGTGELFF

v_gene: TRBV15
len: 16
j_gene: TRBJ2-3
CDR3aa: CATSRVGLAGADTQYF

v_gene: TRBV29-1
len: 15
j_gene: TRBJ2-3
CDR3aa: CSVEGAAPYTDTQYF

v_gene: TRBV6-5
len: 15
j_gene: TRBJ2-3
CDR3aa: CASSYGGTSTDTQYF

v_gene: TRBV19
len: 19
j_gene: TRBJ2-2
CDR3aa: CASTGQLTGDYPFTGELFF

v_gene: TRBV7-9
len: 15
j_gene: TRBJ2-3
CDR3aa: CASSLRDFSTDTQYF

v_gene: TRBV28
len: 16
j_gene: TRBJ1-5
CDR3aa: CASNTHRGTSNQPQHF

v_gene: TRBV28
len: 15
j_gene: TRBJ2-3
CDR3aa: CASSLWRGSTDTQYF

v_gene: TRBV4-1
len: 14
j_gene: TRBJ2-2
CDR3aa: CASSQDHSTGELFF

v_gene: TRBV4-1
len: 14
j_gene: TRBJ2-1
CDR3aa: CASRREGSHNEQFF

v_gene: TRBV28
len: 14
j_gene: TRBJ2-5
CDR3aa: CASSQRAALPTQYF

v_gene: TRBV6-5
len: 16
j_gene: TRBJ2-5
CDR3aa: CASSYSYSGLQETQYF

v_gene: TRBV6-5
len: 16
j_gene: TRBJ2-2
CDR3aa: CASSYSWTLGTGELFF

v_gene: TRBV9
len: 15
j_gene: TRBJ2-1
CDR3aa: CASSVAVSGNDEQFF

v_gene: TRBV7-3
len: 13
j_gene: TRBJ1-5
CDR3aa: CASSLDRNQPQHF

v_gene: TRBV3-1/TRBV3-2
len: 16
j_gene: TRBJ1-2
CDR3aa: CASSQVSWGRNYGYTF

v_gene: TRBV11-2
len: 13
j_gene: TRBJ1-3
CDR3aa: CASSGQGENTIYF

v_gene: TRBV19
len: 18
j_gene: TRBJ2-1
CDR3aa: CASSPGTGGERPYNEQFF